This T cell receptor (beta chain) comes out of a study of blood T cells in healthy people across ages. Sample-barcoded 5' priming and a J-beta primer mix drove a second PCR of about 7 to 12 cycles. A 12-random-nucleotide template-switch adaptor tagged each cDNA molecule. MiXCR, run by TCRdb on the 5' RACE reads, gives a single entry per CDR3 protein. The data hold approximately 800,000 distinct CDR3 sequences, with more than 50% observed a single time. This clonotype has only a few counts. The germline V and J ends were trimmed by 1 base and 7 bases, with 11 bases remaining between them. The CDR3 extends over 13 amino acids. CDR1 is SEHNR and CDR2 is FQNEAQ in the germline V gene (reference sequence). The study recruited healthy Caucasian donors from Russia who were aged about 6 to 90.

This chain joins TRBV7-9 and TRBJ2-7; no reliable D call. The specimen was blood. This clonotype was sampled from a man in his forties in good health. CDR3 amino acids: CASSLGSSGEQYF. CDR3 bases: TGTGCCAGCAGCTTAGGCTCCTCCGGGGAGCAGTACTTC.